This T cell receptor (beta chain) comes out of a study of post-analysis software for immune sequencing data. The TCR beta cDNA libraries carried unique molecular identifiers. There were roughly 0.9 to 10 million T cells, and some 500,000 cDNA molecules came from them. Each CDR3 protein is one row after TCRdb ran MiXCR on the PCR reads. The data contain around 150,000 distinct CDR3 sequences, under 40% of them singletons. Trimming removed 8 bases from V and 4 bases from J; junction bases left unmatched: 15. The CDR3 length is 17 residues. On this clonotype: Its antigen remains unknown.

Overall study findings and caveats: TRBV segments more frequent in patients than in controls numbered about 5 and included TRBV5-6, TRBV5-1 and TRBV20-1. Normalized Chao1 diversity was significantly reduced in patients versus controls. F measure showed strong co-clustering of same-batch samples.

The sequencing here drew on blood, taken after autologous hematopoietic stem cell transplantation. The V call is TRBV12-3 or TRBV12-4, the J call TRBJ2-1; TRBD1 matches 9 bases. This receptor was obtained from a girl aged 5-17 years with multiple sclerosis. The CDR3 loop reads CASGPPLRDRAYNEQFF. CDR3 nucleotides: TGTGCCAGCGGCCCCCCTCTCCGGGACAGGGCATACAATGAGCAGTTCTTC.